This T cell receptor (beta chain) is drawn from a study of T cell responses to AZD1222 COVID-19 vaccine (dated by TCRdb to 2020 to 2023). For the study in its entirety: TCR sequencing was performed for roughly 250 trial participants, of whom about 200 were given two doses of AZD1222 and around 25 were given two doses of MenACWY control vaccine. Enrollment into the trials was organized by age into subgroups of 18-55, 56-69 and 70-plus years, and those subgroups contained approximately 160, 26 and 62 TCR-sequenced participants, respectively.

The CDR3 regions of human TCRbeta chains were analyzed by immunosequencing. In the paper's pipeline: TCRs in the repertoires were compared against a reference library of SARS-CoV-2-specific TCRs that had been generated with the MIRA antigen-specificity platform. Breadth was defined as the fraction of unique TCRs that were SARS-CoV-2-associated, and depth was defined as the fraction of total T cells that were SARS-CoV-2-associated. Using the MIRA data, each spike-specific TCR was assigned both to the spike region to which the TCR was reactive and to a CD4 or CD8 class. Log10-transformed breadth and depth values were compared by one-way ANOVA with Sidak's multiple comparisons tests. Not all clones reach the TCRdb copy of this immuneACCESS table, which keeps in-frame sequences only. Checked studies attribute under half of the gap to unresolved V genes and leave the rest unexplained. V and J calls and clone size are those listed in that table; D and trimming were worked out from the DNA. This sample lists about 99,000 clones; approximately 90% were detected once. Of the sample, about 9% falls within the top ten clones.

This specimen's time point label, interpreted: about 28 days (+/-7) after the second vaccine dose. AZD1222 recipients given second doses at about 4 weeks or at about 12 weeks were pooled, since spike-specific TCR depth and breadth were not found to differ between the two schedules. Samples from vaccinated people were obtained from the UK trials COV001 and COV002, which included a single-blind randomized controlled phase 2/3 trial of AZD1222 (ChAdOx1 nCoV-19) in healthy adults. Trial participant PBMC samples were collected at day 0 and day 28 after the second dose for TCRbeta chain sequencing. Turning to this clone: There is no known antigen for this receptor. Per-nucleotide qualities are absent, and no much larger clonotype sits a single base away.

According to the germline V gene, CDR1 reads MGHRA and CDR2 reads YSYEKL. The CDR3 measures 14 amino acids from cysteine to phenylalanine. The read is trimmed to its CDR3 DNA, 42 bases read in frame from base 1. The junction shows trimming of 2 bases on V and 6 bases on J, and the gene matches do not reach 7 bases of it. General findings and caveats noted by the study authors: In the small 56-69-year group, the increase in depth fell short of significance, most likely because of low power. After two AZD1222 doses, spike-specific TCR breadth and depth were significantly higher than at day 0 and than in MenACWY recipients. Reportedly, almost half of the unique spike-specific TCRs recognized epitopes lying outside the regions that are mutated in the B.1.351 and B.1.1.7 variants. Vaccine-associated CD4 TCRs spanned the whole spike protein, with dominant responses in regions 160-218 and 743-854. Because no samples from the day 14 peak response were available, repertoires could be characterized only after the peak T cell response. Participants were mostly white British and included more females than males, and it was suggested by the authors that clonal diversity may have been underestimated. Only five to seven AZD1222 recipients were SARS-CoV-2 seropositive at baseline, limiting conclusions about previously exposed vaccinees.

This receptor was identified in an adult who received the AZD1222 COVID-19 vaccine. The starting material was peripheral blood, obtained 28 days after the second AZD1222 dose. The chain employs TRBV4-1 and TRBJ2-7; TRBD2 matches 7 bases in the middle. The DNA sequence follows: TGCGCCAGCAGCCAACGTGGGGGAGGGGCCGAGCAGTACTTC. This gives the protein CASSQRGGGAEQYF.